This TCR beta chain comes out of a study of blood T cell repertoires in COVID-19. Study-level background: The United States, Italy and Spain provided the acute and convalescent COVID-19 samples. Sources were T cells, B-cell-depleted T cells, or PBMCs; the material itself was cDNA or gDNA.

Seattle researchers signed up patients amid active infection and tracked them longitudinally. The germline CDR1 and CDR2 sequences are KGHDR and SFDVKD. The J segment lost 4 bases and the V segment lost 4 bases, leaving 14 bases of the junction unmatched. The CDR3 extends over 17 amino acids. In the authors' methods: Counts of nucleated cells, estimated from reference gene primer amplification, were obtained. Using immunoSEQ multiplex PCR, the repertoire was profiled, and TCRdb retains in-frame clones only, with some absent. Clone size and V and J calls were adopted from that table, with D and trimming inferred from the DNA. This sample has about 210,000 clones, with 82% found just once.

This rearrangement joins TRBV24-1 to TRBJ1-2, with 7 bases identical to TRBD1. The receptor comes from a woman aged 70-85 years with COVID-19, enrolled during active disease. Input material: peripheral blood. CDR3: CATSDPGTAQNPYGYTF. CDR3 coding DNA: TGTGCCACCAGTGACCCCGGGACAGCCCAAAATCCCTATGGCTACACCTTC.